These T cell receptor beta chains were read from a single sample in a study of CD8+CD57+ T cells in acquired aplastic anemia. TCRdb re-analysed the reads in MiXCR, keeping a single row per CDR3 protein. This table has under 500,000 distinct CDR3 sequences, over 25% appearing once. Sample: sorted CD4+, CD8+, or CD8+CD57+ T cells (not recorded which) from PBMCs. These receptor sequences come from a human donor with aplastic anemia. CDR3s include the opening cysteine and the closing phenylalanine or tryptophan. A D gene is named only where the DNA matches it firmly. Clone size is shown for a subset of rows, as once, few, many or a class of expanded clone.

CDR3nt: TGTGCCAGCAGCTCCCGGACGGAGGAAGCTTTCTTT; CDR3aa: CASSSRTEEAFF; j_gene: TRBJ1-1; abundance: .; v_gene: TRBV7-9; d_gene: .
CDR3nt: TGCAGTGCTAGACGGGGATATGGGGGCTACGAGCAGTACTTC; CDR3aa: CSARRGYGGYEQYF; j_gene: TRBJ2-7; abundance: many; v_gene: TRBV20-1; d_gene: .
CDR3nt: TGTGCCAGCACACGGACAGGGCAAGAGACCCAGTACTTC; CDR3aa: CASTRTGQETQYF; j_gene: TRBJ2-5; abundance: .; v_gene: TRBV25-1; d_gene: TRBD1
CDR3nt: TGTGCCAGCACCGGTCAGGGTCCTGAGCAGTTCTTC; CDR3aa: CASTGQGPEQFF; j_gene: TRBJ2-1; abundance: few; v_gene: TRBV6-1; d_gene: .
CDR3nt: TGTGCCACCACAGAAACAGGGGGCTTAGGCTATGGCTACACCTTC; CDR3aa: CATTETGGLGYGYTF; j_gene: TRBJ1-2; abundance: many; v_gene: TRBV19; d_gene: TRBD1
CDR3nt: TGTGCCAGCACCGTAAGCACAGATACGCAGTATTTT; CDR3aa: CASTVSTDTQYF; j_gene: TRBJ2-3; abundance: .; v_gene: TRBV2; d_gene: .
CDR3nt: TGTGCCAGCAGCTTAGCTGGGGGCGGGTTAAGCCTCTACAATGAGCAGTACTTC; CDR3aa: CASSLAGGGLSLYNEQYF; j_gene: TRBJ2-7; abundance: .; v_gene: TRBV11-1; d_gene: .
CDR3nt: TGCAGCGTCCGACAGGCCTACGAGCAGTACTTC; CDR3aa: CSVRQAYEQYF; j_gene: TRBJ2-7; abundance: few; v_gene: TRBV29-1; d_gene: .
CDR3nt: TGTGCCAGCAGTTCCGCCTCCGAGCAGTACTTC; CDR3aa: CASSSASEQYF; j_gene: TRBJ2-7; abundance: many; v_gene: TRBV7-3; d_gene: .
CDR3nt: TGTGCCAGCAGCGTAGGGGGGGTTGGCTACACCTTC; CDR3aa: CASSVGGVGYTF; j_gene: TRBJ1-2; abundance: many; v_gene: TRBV9; d_gene: .
CDR3nt: TGCGCCAGCAGTGATCCAGGGCGTCCCACAGATACGCAGTATTTT; CDR3aa: CASSDPGRPTDTQYF; j_gene: TRBJ2-3; abundance: many; v_gene: TRBV10-1; d_gene: .
CDR3nt: TGTGCCAGCAGCGATACAACTAATGAAAAACTGTTTTTT; CDR3aa: CASSDTTNEKLFF; j_gene: TRBJ1-4; abundance: .; v_gene: TRBV10-3; d_gene: .
CDR3nt: TGTGCCAGCAGTTTACTCGGGACAATGCGCAACAATGAGCAGTTCTTC; CDR3aa: CASSLLGTMRNNEQFF; j_gene: TRBJ2-1; abundance: .; v_gene: TRBV2; d_gene: .
CDR3nt: TGTGCCAGCAGCGTTTCCGTTTCGAACACCGGGGAGCTGTTTTTT; CDR3aa: CASSVSVSNTGELFF; j_gene: TRBJ2-2; abundance: few; v_gene: TRBV9; d_gene: .
CDR3nt: TGTGCCAGCAGCCGTCCCCTAAGTAAGACCTACAATGAGCAGTTCTTC; CDR3aa: CASSRPLSKTYNEQFF; j_gene: TRBJ2-1; abundance: few; v_gene: TRBV12-3/TRBV12-4; d_gene: .
CDR3nt: TGTGCCAGCAACTCTTGGTCTGGGGCCAACGTCCTGACTTTC; CDR3aa: CASNSWSGANVLTF; j_gene: TRBJ2-6; abundance: .; v_gene: TRBV7-6; d_gene: .
CDR3nt: TGCGCCAGCAGTGAGGGACTAGCGGAGGCCTACGAGCAGTACTTC; CDR3aa: CASSEGLAEAYEQYF; j_gene: TRBJ2-7; abundance: many; v_gene: TRBV10-1; d_gene: TRBD2
CDR3nt: TGTGCCACCAGCCGTGGACAGGGCCACGAGCAGTACTTC; CDR3aa: CATSRGQGHEQYF; j_gene: TRBJ2-7; abundance: .; v_gene: TRBV15; d_gene: TRBD1
CDR3nt: TGCGCCAGCAGCTCCCTTTCAGCCGGGACTAGCACAGATACGCAGTATTTT; CDR3aa: CASSSLSAGTSTDTQYF; j_gene: TRBJ2-3; abundance: .; v_gene: TRBV5-1; d_gene: .
CDR3nt: TGTGCCAGCAGTGGACAGGGATTGGTTTCTAAAGAAGCTTTCTTT; CDR3aa: CASSGQGLVSKEAFF; j_gene: TRBJ1-1; abundance: .; v_gene: TRBV6-1; d_gene: TRBD1
CDR3nt: TGTGCCACCAGCAGAGAATGGGATTCACCCCTCCACTTT; CDR3aa: CATSREWDSPLHF; j_gene: TRBJ1-6; abundance: .; v_gene: TRBV15; d_gene: .
CDR3nt: TGTGCCTGGAGTGGAAACAGGGGTAGCTACACCTTC; CDR3aa: CAWSGNRGSYTF; j_gene: TRBJ1-2; abundance: .; v_gene: TRBV30; d_gene: TRBD1
CDR3nt: TGTGCCAGCAGTGAGGGAGGTGGAAACACCATATATTTT; CDR3aa: CASSEGGGNTIYF; j_gene: TRBJ1-3; abundance: few; v_gene: TRBV10-3; d_gene: .
CDR3nt: TGTGCCAGCAGCAGGACGGGGTCGAACACCGGGGAGCTGTTTTTT; CDR3aa: CASSRTGSNTGELFF; j_gene: TRBJ2-2; abundance: few; v_gene: TRBV7-2; d_gene: .
CDR3nt: TGTGCCAGTAGTATTCTCGGCAGGCAAGAGACCCAGTACTTC; CDR3aa: CASSILGRQETQYF; j_gene: TRBJ2-5; abundance: few; v_gene: TRBV19; d_gene: .
CDR3nt: TGTGCCAGCAGCATCCGGGACGCTAACCAAGAGACCCGGTACTTC; CDR3aa: CASSIRDANQETRYF; j_gene: TRBJ2-5; abundance: .; v_gene: TRBV2; d_gene: .